This T cell receptor beta chain was found in a study of T cell changes during pregnancy in multiple sclerosis. Using immunoSEQ multiplex PCR, the repertoire was profiled, and TCRdb retains in-frame clones only, with some absent. The table has around 70,000 clones, around 90% seen once. The CDR3 is made up of 15 amino acids. The J segment lost 5 bases and the V segment lost 5 bases, leaving 9 bases of the junction unmatched. Germline assignment: CDR1 SEHNR and CDR2 FQNEAQ (reference sequence). The sequence was collected from a female donor in good health, enrolled as a control in a pregnancy study. This sequence joins TRBV7-9 and TRBJ2-1, with 7 bases lining up with TRBD1. The source was peripheral blood, collected after pregnancy. CDR3 nucleotide sequence: TGTGCCAGCAGCCTAGAAACAGGGGTGAACAATGAGCAGTTCTTC. Protein product: CASSLETGVNNEQFF.